A selection of T cell receptor beta chains follows, all from one sample in a study of cytomegalovirus exposure and HLA in healthy donors. Produced via immunoSEQ multiplex PCR; TCRdb's table is partial and in-frame only. This table holds about 100,000 clones, approximately 82% found once. Sequencing used PBMCs. These TCRs come from a man aged 35 to 55 in good health and CMV-seronegative. CDR3s include the opening cysteine and the closing phenylalanine or tryptophan. A D gene is named only where the DNA matches it firmly. A clone size is listed for some rows: how often the clone was seen (once, few, many), or a class if it is expanded.

d_call	clone_size	v_call	j_call	cdr3_nt	cdr3_aa
.	.	TRBV7-8	TRBJ2-3	TGTGCCAGCAGCCCAGGGGTCACAGATACGCAGTATTTT	CASSPGVTDTQYF
TRBD2	.	TRBV4-2	TRBJ2-1	TGTGCCAGCAGCCAAGCAATCGGGACTAGCTCCTACAATGAGCAGTTCTTC	CASSQAIGTSSYNEQFF
TRBD1	.	TRBV6-1	TRBJ1-2	TGTGCCAGCAGTGAACCGACAGGGAACTATGGCTACACCTTC	CASSEPTGNYGYTF
.	.	TRBV9	TRBJ1-2	TGTGCCAGCAGCGTAGGTTCCAGGCTCTATGGCTACACCTTC	CASSVGSRLYGYTF
TRBD2	few	TRBV7-9	TRBJ2-3	TGTGCCAGCAGCCCGCGGACTAGCGGAAGCACAGATACGCAGTATTTT	CASSPRTSGSTDTQYF
TRBD1	.	TRBV5-6	TRBJ1-2	TGTGCCAGCAGCTTGACGGACAGGGACGGCTACACCTTC	CASSLTDRDGYTF
TRBD1	.	TRBV5-1	TRBJ1-5	TGCGCCAGCAGCTGGGACAGCTATAGCAATCAGCCCCAGCATTTT	CASSWDSYSNQPQHF
.	.	TRBV10-3	TRBJ1-2	TGTGCCATCAGCCAAAGGTTGGGGTACGGGGGCTATGGCTACACCTTC	CAISQRLGYGGYGYTF
.	.	TRBV7-2	TRBJ1-3	TGTGCCAGCAGCTTACAGGGGCAAGCTGGAAACACCATATATTTT	CASSLQGQAGNTIYF
.	.	TRBV6-6	TRBJ1-2	TGTGCCAGCAGTTCACCCGAGGCAGGGAAGTATGGCTACACCTTC	CASSSPEAGKYGYTF
TRBD1	.	TRBV5-1	TRBJ2-7	TGCGCCAGCAGCTGGGACAGCGCTTTCTACGAGCAGTACTTC	CASSWDSAFYEQYF
.	.	TRBV5-8	TRBJ2-3	TGTGCCAGCAGCTTGGAAGCGTTCACAGATACGCAGTATTTT	CASSLEAFTDTQYF
.	.	TRBV5-5	TRBJ1-2	TGTGCCTCGACGGGGGAATTCTATGGCTACACCTTC	CASTGEFYGYTF
TRBD1	.	TRBV27	TRBJ1-2	TGTGCCAGCAGTTTATCGGCAGGGGGCATCAATGGCTACACCTTC	CASSLSAGGINGYTF
TRBD1	.	TRBV29-1	TRBJ2-7	TGCAGCGTTGGAGGGACAGGGACCTACTACGAGCAGTACTTC	CSVGGTGTYYEQYF
.	once	TRBV18	TRBJ1-1	TGTGCCAGCTCACCCGAAGCCGACACTGAAGCTTTCTTT	CASSPEADTEAFF
.	.	TRBV9	TRBJ1-3	TGTGCCAGCAGCGTAGGGCCAGGGCCCTCTGGAAACACCATATATTTT	CASSVGPGPSGNTIYF
TRBD2	.	TRBV7-2	TRBJ2-5	TGTGCCAGCAGCAAGATCGTAGCGGGGGAAGACCAGTACTTC	CASSKIVAGEDQYF
TRBD1	.	TRBV6-5	TRBJ1-1	TGTGCCAGCAGAAAGACAGGGGTGTTTGAAGCTTTCTTT	CASRKTGVFEAFF
TRBD2	.	TRBV5-1	TRBJ2-7	TGCGCCAGCAGCCGCCTTTCACTAGCGGGGGGGGGCGAACCCTACGAGCAGTACTTC	CASSRLSLAGGGEPYEQYF
.	.	TRBV6-5	TRBJ1-2	TGTGCCAGCAGTTACCTCCCCCGGGCTAACTATGGCTACACCTTC	CASSYLPRANYGYTF
TRBD1	once	TRBV2	TRBJ1-2	TGTGCCAGCACCCCGGGACAGGGCTGGGATGGCTACACCTTC	CASTPGQGWDGYTF
TRBD2	.	TRBV9	TRBJ2-5	TGTGCCAGCAGCCCGGAAGCGGGGGCCATGGAAGAGACCCAGTACTTC	CASSPEAGAMEETQYF
TRBD1	.	TRBV2	TRBJ2-7	TGTGCCACTACCGGGACAGGAACCTACGAGCAGTACTTC	CATTGTGTYEQYF
TRBD1	few	TRBV6-1	TRBJ1-2	TGTGCCAGCAGCCCCGGGACAGGCGGTCGCTATGGCTACACCTTC	CASSPGTGGRYGYTF
TRBD1	.	TRBV5-1	TRBJ2-3	TGCGCCAGCAGCTTGAGTGACAGGGCAATAACAGATACGCAGTATTTT	CASSLSDRAITDTQYF
.	once	TRBV7-9	TRBJ1-5	TGTGCCAGCAGCCGGGGTCGGTCAGGGGATCAGCCCCAGCATTTT	CASSRGRSGDQPQHF
.	.	TRBV10-3	TRBJ1-2	TGTGCCATCAGTGAGTCAACAGGTTACTATGGCTACACCTTC	CAISESTGYYGYTF
.	.	TRBV2	TRBJ1-2	TGTGCCAGCAGTGAGTCTTCGGGGGTCACCTTC	CASSESSGVTF
.	.	TRBV11-3	TRBJ1-1	TGTGCCAGCCCGCACCGGGGGGCTAACACTGAAGCTTTCTTT	CASPHRGANTEAFF
.	once	TRBV28	TRBJ1-2	TGTGCCAGCAGTTTACGGGGTGGGGGCGGCGGCTACACCTTC	CASSLRGGGGGYTF
TRBD1	.	TRBV19	TRBJ2-7	TGTGCCAGTAGTCAGAACAGGGGGGCCTACGAGCAGTACTTC	CASSQNRGAYEQYF
.	.	TRBV7-2	TRBJ2-3	TGTGCCAGCAGCTTAATCTCGGGGGAAGATACGCAGTATTTT	CASSLISGEDTQYF
.	.	TRBV19	TRBJ2-7	TGTGCCAGTCGGTATAGCGAGGACGGATACGAGCAGTACTTC	CASRYSEDGYEQYF
.	.	TRBV18	TRBJ2-7	TGTGCCAGCTCACCACTCGGCGGGGAGCAGTACTTC	CASSPLGGEQYF
.	.	TRBV7-2	TRBJ1-3	TGTGCCAGCAGCTCCAGCGTAGTGAACACCATATATTTT	CASSSSVVNTIYF
TRBD1	.	TRBV19	TRBJ1-3	TGTGCCAGTAGTACCCGGGACAGGGATTCTGGAAACACCATATATTTT	CASSTRDRDSGNTIYF
.	.	TRBV4-2	TRBJ2-7	TGTGCCAGCAGCCAGCCCGGTGCTGTCTACGAGCAGTACTTC	CASSQPGAVYEQYF
.	.	TRBV19	TRBJ1-2	TGTGCCAGTAGCCCGGCCGGGGGTATAGCTAACTATGGCTACACCTTC	CASSPAGGIANYGYTF
TRBD2	once	TRBV30	TRBJ2-1	TGTGCCTGGAGTGTACGGAACGGGGGGGAGCAGTTCTTC	CAWSVRNGGEQFF
TRBD2	.	TRBV9	TRBJ2-5	TGTGCCAGCAGCCCCGATAGCGGGGGGACTCAAGAGACCCAGTACTTC	CASSPDSGGTQETQYF
.	.	TRBV7-3	TRBJ2-2	TGTGCCAGCAGCCCAAGGGGAAACACCGGGGAGCTGTTTTTT	CASSPRGNTGELFF
.	.	TRBV7-7	TRBJ2-2	TGTGCTAGCAGCTTAGTTCAGAACACCGGGGAGCTGTTTTTT	CASSLVQNTGELFF
.	.	TRBV29-1	TRBJ1-1	TGCAGCGTTGAATCCGGGGTAGGGTTGTGGTTGAACACTGAAGCTTTCTTT	CSVESGVGLWLNTEAFF
.	.	TRBV10-3	TRBJ1-5	TGTGCCATCAGTGAGGACAGTGATCAGCCCCAGCATTTT	CAISEDSDQPQHF
TRBD2	.	TRBV7-2	TRBJ2-7	TGTGCCAGCAGCCCCCAGCCACTAGCGGGGGCCTTTTACGAGCAGTACTTC	CASSPQPLAGAFYEQYF
.	.	TRBV25-1	TRBJ1-2	TGTGCCAGCAGTGGCCGGGGTGACGAGTATGGCTACACCTTC	CASSGRGDEYGYTF
.	.	TRBV19	TRBJ2-3	TGTGCCAGTAGTATCGCGGAAAGCACAGATACGCAGTATTTT	CASSIAESTDTQYF
.	few	TRBV4-3	TRBJ1-1	TGCGCCAGCAGCCATGTACAGGCCGAGGTTCCTGAAGCTTTCTTT	CASSHVQAEVPEAFF
TRBD1	.	TRBV6-5	TRBJ1-4	TGTGCCAGCAGTCCCTCACAGGGGCGGGTAGAATCGCTGTTTTTT	CASSPSQGRVESLFF
TRBD2	.	TRBV9	TRBJ2-3	TGTGCCAGCAGCTCAGGACTAGCGGGGAGCGCAGATACGCAGTATTTT	CASSSGLAGSADTQYF
.	few	TRBV2	TRBJ1-2	TGTGCCAGCAGTTCCGCTCAGATTCCGTACTATGGCTACACCTTC	CASSSAQIPYYGYTF